This section outlines one T cell receptor (beta chain) sequence together with its context. Its antigen is currently unknown. Here immunoSEQ multiplex PCR was the method, and the copy in TCRdb shows in-frame clones only, minus some. The sample gives approximately 60,000 clones, around 84% of which show up once; about 4.1% is in the top ten. This sample is part of a study of a mutant IDH1 vaccine in newly diagnosed glioma. Germline assignment: CDR1 MNHNS and CDR2 SASEGT. Between the trimmed V and J ends, which lost 6 bases and 0 bases, there was a span of 9 bases. The CDR3 sequence is 13 residues long. Noted time point: week 23, last vaccination. Mutant IDH1 20-mer peptide, at 300 ug, made up each vaccine dose, with topical imiquimod.

This receptor was obtained from a man aged 30-40 years with glioma. The chain employs TRBV6-1 and TRBJ2-7; TRBD1 might be the D (6 bases). This material consisted of PBMCs, taken from a glioma patient whose treatment included an IDH1 peptide vaccine. The CDR3 loop is CASSGQSSYEQYF. The CDR3 DNA follows: TGTGCCAGCAGCGGACAGTCCTCCTACGAGCAGTACTTC.